The clone carrying this T cell receptor beta chain was counted between two and nine times. At least 5.5 micrograms of total RNA were extracted per sample. V lost 2 bases and J lost 0, with 9 bases in between. CDR3 length: 14 residues. CDR1 is SGHRS and CDR2 is YFSETQ in the germline V gene. Together with a sample-barcoded 5' primer, a J-beta primer mix was included in a second PCR lasting roughly 6 to 12 cycles. TCRdb re-derived calls from the 5' RACE reads in MiXCR, one entry per CDR3 protein. Of 850,000 to 1,300,000 distinct CDR3 sequences in the sample, 40% to 50% were seen once. This sample is part of a study of blood T cells in healthy people across ages.

Material: blood. The rearrangement joins TRBV5-1 to TRBJ2-7; unclear D gene. The receptor was derived from a woman aged 60-75 years in good health. DNA for the CDR3: TGCGCCAGCAGCTTTAAGAGCTACTCCTACGAGCAGTACTTC. Translated: CASSFKSYSYEQYF.